These 19 T cell receptor beta chains came from one sample sequenced in a study of shared clonotypes between healthy human individuals. This table comes from immunoSEQ multiplex PCR, and its TCRdb copy is limited to in-frame clones, with some not included. In the table there are a few hundred thousand clones, 90% to 98% of which are singletons. Sequencing was carried out using memory CD8+ T cells sorted from blood. Stated subset: CD45RO+ cells pooled with CCR7-negative TemRA cells. These receptors were obtained from a man in his thirties or forties in good health.

CDR3 coding DNA: TGTGCCAGCAGTACGGGGCGCTCTTTAGGCGGGAGTAGAGGTTACGAGCAGTACTTC. Translating gives CASSTGRSLGGSRGYEQYF. The V call is TRBV27, the J call TRBJ2-7, with 7 bases aligning to TRBD2. The CDR3 is 19 amino acids. The ends lost 5 bases at V and 4 bases at J; junction bases unmatched: 23. CDR1 MNHEY and CDR2 SMNVEV come from the germline V gene (reference sequence).

The chain combines TRBV5-6 with TRBJ2-3; 13 bases agree with TRBD2. V shed 1 base and J 2 bases; nucleotides not matched to a gene: 10. The CDR3 contains 19 residues. The germline V gene encodes CDR1 SGHDT and CDR2 YYEEEE. In DNA, the CDR3 is TGTGCCAGCAGCTTGTGGACTAGCGGGAGTTATGGGCCCACAGATACGCAGTATTTT. This codes for CASSLWTSGSYGPTDTQYF.

The chain links TRBV18 to TRBJ2-3; D unclear. The CDR3 has 14 amino acids. Germline V gene sequence: CDR1 KGHSH, CDR2 LQKENI. Deletions cut 3 bases from V and 2 bases from J, with 9 bases between. The CDR3 DNA reads as TGTGCCAGCTCACCGCAGGAAATCACAGATACGCAGTATTTT. It encodes CASSPQEITDTQYF.

This rearrangement joins TRBV5-6 to TRBJ2-7; D not certain. Per germline, CDR1 SGHDT and CDR2 YYEEEE. Trimming shortened V by 0 bases and J by 5 bases, and 6 bases separated the two germline ends. The CDR3 loop spans 12 amino acids. Here the CDR3 reads CASSLAIDEQYF. The CDR3 nucleotides are TGTGCCAGCAGCTTGGCAATCGACGAGCAGTACTTC.

This rearrangement joins TRBV2 to TRBJ2-3, with a possible D match to TRBD1 (5 bases). Per germline, CDR1 SNHLY and CDR2 FYNNEI. This CDR3 spans 14 amino acids. Trimming stripped 2 bases from V and 2 bases from J, with 8 bases between. The CDR3 DNA reads as TGTGCCAGCAGTGAACAGGGCACCACAGATACGCAGTATTTT. Residues: CASSEQGTTDTQYF.

The chain has TRBV6-5 and TRBJ2-1; TRBD1 might be the D (6 bases). V lost 6 bases, J lost 7 bases, and 13 bases lay in between. CDR1 and CDR2 from the germline V gene are MNHEY and SVGAGI. The CDR3 loop spans 13 amino acids. This CDR3 reads CASRFIQGNEQFF. The CDR3 DNA reads TGTGCCAGCAGGTTTATACAGGGAAATGAGCAGTTCTTC.

Only one count was recorded for this clone. Other DNA variants within this sample encode the same CDR3. V gene TRBV6-1 combines with J gene TRBJ2-1, with D possibly being TRBD1 (5 bases). The CDR3 totals 13 residues. The germline CDR1 and CDR2 sequences are MNHNS and SASEGT. V was trimmed by 7 bases and J by 3 bases, leaving 10 bases between them. The CDR3 here is CASTLDSYNEQFF. In nucleotides, the CDR3 is TGTGCCAGCACGCTTGACAGCTACAATGAGCAGTTCTTC.

This rearrangement joins TRBV6-1 to TRBJ2-1, with 10 bases lining up with TRBD1. CDR3 length: 15 residues. The V segment lost 5 bases and the J segment 5 bases; nucleotides outside the gene matches: 6. CDR1 is MNHNS, CDR2 SASEGT, per germline. CDR3 sequence reads: CASSQTGGPHNEQFF. CDR3 bases: TGTGCCAGCAGTCAGACAGGGGGCCCCCACAATGAGCAGTTCTTC.

V usage is TRBV2 and J usage is TRBJ2-7, with D perhaps matching TRBD2 (6 bases). Trimming cost V 4 bases and J 3 bases, with 7 bases left between them. Germline V gives CDR1 SNHLY, CDR2 FYNNEI. The CDR3 is 12 residues long. CDR3 sequence: CASSGTNYEQYF. CDR3 bases: TGTGCCAGCAGTGGGACTAACTACGAGCAGTACTTC.

This chain joins TRBV19 and TRBJ1-1; D is unclear. Trimming removed 7 bases at V and 0 bases at J, with 9 bases between. The CDR3 extends over 13 amino acids. Germline CDR1 LNHDA, CDR2 SQIVND (reference sequence). CDR3 sequence: CASNNGMNTEAFF. CDR3 nucleotides: TGTGCCAGTAACAACGGAATGAACACTGAAGCTTTCTTT.

The rearrangement uses TRBV27 and TRBJ2-6; TRBD1 aligns across 9 bases. The trim removed 5 bases at V and 0 bases at J, leaving 17 bases unmatched. Germline-derived CDR1 and CDR2 are MNHEY and SMNVEV (reference sequence). The CDR3 totals 21 residues. The CDR3 nucleotides read TGTGCCAGCAGTGTCGGGACAGGGTCCAAAATTTTCCCCTCTGGGGCCAACGTCCTGACTTTC. It translates to CASSVGTGSKIFPSGANVLTF.

This rearrangement joins TRBV7-9 to TRBJ2-3; 10 bases line up with TRBD2. CDR1 SEHNR and CDR2 FQNEAQ come from the germline V gene (reference sequence). There are 19 residues in the CDR3. After removal of 6 bases from V and 4 bases from J, the junction contained 19 bases not matched to a gene. CDR3 amino acids: CASSLPNSHSGRPADTQYF. As DNA, the CDR3 is TGTGCCAGCAGTTTACCCAACTCCCATAGCGGGAGGCCGGCAGATACGCAGTATTTT.

The CDR3 sequence is CASSELVLGVTQYF. CDR3 nucleotides: TGCGCCAGCAGTGAGTTAGTGTTGGGGGTGACCCAGTACTTC. The genes are TRBV10-2 and TRBJ2-5, with D possibly called TRBD1 or TRBD2 (5 bases each). The ends were cut back, 1 base at V and 7 bases at J, with 13 bases in the middle. The germline V gene encodes CDR1 WSHSY and CDR2 SAAADI. The CDR3 is 14 amino acids.

V usage is TRBV11-1 and J usage is TRBJ2-5, with 7 nucleotides matching TRBD1. The junction had 2 bases not matched to a gene; V was cut back by 4 bases and J by 3 bases. The length of the CDR3 is 13 residues. Germline V lookup: CDR1 SGHAT, CDR2 FQDESV (reference sequence). The CDR3 sequence: CASSSDREETQYF. The DNA of the CDR3 is TGTGCCAGCAGCTCCGACAGGGAAGAGACCCAGTACTTC.

V usage is TRBV2 and J usage is TRBJ1-3; TRBD1 aligns across 8 bases. J was trimmed by 0 bases and V by 4 bases; bases with no gene match: 2. Germline V gene sequence: CDR1 SNHLY, CDR2 FYNNEI. This CDR3 is 15 amino acids long. The DNA of the CDR3 is TGTGCCAGCAGTGTCGACAGGGGCTCTGGAAACACCATATATTTT. The encoded protein is CASSVDRGSGNTIYF.

This clone appeared a single time. J is TRBJ1-1 and V is TRBV5-1; D may be TRBD1 (6 bases). This CDR3 region has 15 residues. Germline V gene sequence: CDR1 SGHRS, CDR2 YFSETQ. V was cut by 0 bases and J by 3 bases, with 12 bases left in between. CDR3 in DNA: TGCGCCAGCAGCTTGGTAGGAGGGGGGTACACTGAAGCTTTCTTT. It codes for CASSLVGGGYTEAFF.

The chain has TRBV25-1 and TRBJ1-3, with D perhaps matching TRBD1 (5 bases). CDR1 is MGHDK, CDR2 SYGVNS, per germline. CDR3 length equals 13 residues. V was trimmed by 3 bases and J by 3 bases, leaving 6 bases between them. The DNA for the CDR3 is TGTGCCAGCAGTGACAGGGTTGGAAACACCATATATTTT. It encodes CASSDRVGNTIYF.

This chain connects TRBV28 to TRBJ2-7; D unresolved. CDR1 is MDHEN, CDR2 SYDVKM, per germline. Deletions cut 5 bases from V and 7 bases from J, with 9 bases between. The CDR3 contains 11 residues. Here the CDR3 reads CASSPRAEQYF. CDR3 nucleotide sequence: TGTGCCAGCAGTCCCCGGGCAGAGCAGTACTTC.

This chain uses TRBV2 with TRBJ1-5; weak D call: TRBD1 (6 bases). CDR1 and CDR2 from the germline V gene are SNHLY and FYNNEI. Trimming stripped 9 bases from V and 0 bases from J, with 9 bases between. This CDR3 has 13 amino acids. CDR3 in amino acids: CASDRLSNQPQHF. CDR3 in DNA: TGTGCCAGTGACAGGCTTAGCAATCAGCCCCAGCATTTT.